This T cell receptor beta chain stems from a study of cytomegalovirus exposure and HLA in healthy donors. Germline assignment: CDR1 SGDLS and CDR2 YYNGEE. V shed 5 bases, J shed 3 bases, and the junction held 4 bases outside the gene matches. The CDR3 is made up of 14 amino acids. The primer mix had 60 Vbeta and 13 Jbeta primers. Some clones are missing from TCRdb's copy, which holds only in-frame ones; the method was immunoSEQ multiplex PCR. The sample has 200,000 or so clones, 70% seen once. This sequence joins TRBV9 and TRBJ1-2; 10 nucleotides align to TRBD1. This TCR was sampled from a man in his forties in good health and CMV-seropositive. Sequencing input: PBMCs. CDR3 DNA: TGTGCCAGCAGTCCGACAGGGGGCGACTATGGCTACACCTTC. Protein product: CASSPTGGDYGYTF.